This is a list of T cell receptor beta chains from one sample in a study of cytomegalovirus exposure and HLA in healthy donors. Some clones are missing from TCRdb's copy, which holds only in-frame ones; the method was immunoSEQ multiplex PCR. Seen here are about 68,000 clones, roughly four fifths observed once, and the top ten hold 6% to 7.5%. Sequenced sample: PBMCs. The receptors stem from a human donor in good health. Each CDR3 is given with its conserved first and last residue. The order of the fields is clone size, J gene, D gene, V gene, CDR3 DNA, CDR3 protein. A D gene is named only where the DNA matches it firmly. The listing skips clone size in some rows; elsewhere it reads once, few, many or a size class.

-,TRBJ1-2,TRBD1,TRBV2,TGTGCCAGCAGTGAAGGGACAGGAAACTATGGCTACACCTTC,CASSEGTGNYGYTF
-,TRBJ1-4,-,TRBV5-1,TGCGCCAGCAGCACCCCGGGGGGTGAAAAACTGTTCTTT,CASSTPGGEKLFF
-,TRBJ1-1,-,TRBV9,TGTGCCAGCAGCGTAGATACAGCAGCATTGAACACTGAAGCTTTCTTT,CASSVDTAALNTEAFF
-,TRBJ2-7,-,TRBV7-3,TGTGCCACGCGGGGCAGGCGTAGCTCCTACGAGCAGTACTTC,CATRGRRSSYEQYF
-,TRBJ1-2,TRBD1,TRBV15,TGTGCCACCAGCGAATTACAGGGGTACGGCTACACCTTC,CATSELQGYGYTF
-,TRBJ2-1,TRBD2,TRBV27,TGTGCCAGCAGTTTATGGGCTAGCGGGGTCGGCAATGAGCAGTTCTTC,CASSLWASGVGNEQFF
-,TRBJ2-5,-,TRBV5-1,TGCGCCAGCAGCCGGAGGGGGGGCTGGGAAGAGACCCAGTACTTC,CASSRRGGWEETQYF
-,TRBJ1-5,TRBD1,TRBV19,TGTGCCAGTAGTCCTCGACAGGGCACCAATCAGCCCCAGCATTTT,CASSPRQGTNQPQHF
-,TRBJ1-3,-,TRBV7-2,TGTGCCAGCAGCTTAGTTCGGGTGCACTCTGGAAACACCATATATTTT,CASSLVRVHSGNTIYF
-,TRBJ1-2,-,TRBV9,TGTGCCAGCAGCGCGGGTCCCCTCGGGTCCCCTGGCTACACCTTC,CASSAGPLGSPGYTF
-,TRBJ2-7,TRBD2,TRBV28,TGTGCCAGCAAGCGGGGGGCCACCTACGAGCAGTACTTC,CASKRGATYEQYF
-,TRBJ1-2,TRBD1,TRBV9,TGTGCCAGCAGCACAGGGGGCGCTAGTTCTTATGGCTACACCTTC,CASSTGGASSYGYTF
-,TRBJ2-7,-,TRBV7-8,TGTGCCAGCAGCGTCGCGCAACGCTACGAGCAGTACTTC,CASSVAQRYEQYF
-,TRBJ2-2,-,TRBV5-6,TGTGCCAGCAGCTTGGCCGGCGGTCGAGCCGGGGAGCTGTTTTTT,CASSLAGGRAGELFF
once,TRBJ1-1,TRBD1,TRBV10-3,TGTGCCACGATCGGGACAGGGGGGCAGAACACTGAAGCTTTCTTT,CATIGTGGQNTEAFF
few,TRBJ1-3,-,TRBV7-9,TGTGCCAGCAGCTTACGAGGAGCAGGGTCTGGAAACACCATATATTTT,CASSLRGAGSGNTIYF
once,TRBJ2-2,-,TRBV7-3,TGTGCCAGCAGCTCTGGGCGCGGGGAGCTGTTTTTT,CASSSGRGELFF
-,TRBJ2-1,-,TRBV13,TGTGCCAGCAGCTTAGGTGTGTCGCGGGTATCCTACAATGAGCAGTTCTTC,CASSLGVSRVSYNEQFF
-,TRBJ1-6,TRBD1,TRBV11-2,TGTGCCAGCAGCTTAACAGGGGGTAATTCACCCCTCCACTTT,CASSLTGGNSPLHF
-,TRBJ1-4,TRBD1,TRBV7-2,TGTGCCAGCAGCCAACAGGGGTTGAAGGAAAAACTGTTTTTT,CASSQQGLKEKLFF
few,TRBJ2-1,-,TRBV7-7,TGTGCTAGCAGCCCCGACACCTACAATGAGCAGTTCTTC,CASSPDTYNEQFF
-,TRBJ1-1,-,TRBV11-3,TGTGCCGGCCGAAGGAACACTGAAGCTTTCTTT,CAGRRNTEAFF
-,TRBJ1-4,-,TRBV5-4,TGTGCCAGCAGCTTGGGGGGGCTAGATGAAAAACTGTTTTTT,CASSLGGLDEKLFF
-,TRBJ2-5,TRBD2,TRBV28,TGTGCCAGTCGGACTAGCCAAGAGACCCAGTACTTC,CASRTSQETQYF
-,TRBJ1-1,TRBD1,TRBV7-8,TGTGCCAGCAGCTTAGAGGCAGGGGGAAGCTTTGCGGACACTGAAGCTTTCTTT,CASSLEAGGSFADTEAFF
once,TRBJ1-5,-,TRBV7-5,TGTGCCAGAAGTGACCCACTACAGGGTCTTTATAGCAATCAGCCCCAGCATTTT,CARSDPLQGLYSNQPQHF
-,TRBJ2-3,-,TRBV6-5,TGTGCCAGCAGTTCCAACCTCGGGGGACGCACAGATACGCAGTATTTT,CASSSNLGGRTDTQYF
-,TRBJ2-7,-,TRBV4-1,TGCGCCAGCAGCCCGACGGGGCAGGGACTCTTCGAGCAGTACTTC,CASSPTGQGLFEQYF
few,TRBJ1-3,TRBD1,TRBV25-1,TGTGCCAGCGGGGGGACAGGGCCTACTGGAAACACCATATATTTT,CASGGTGPTGNTIYF
once,TRBJ2-7,TRBD2,TRBV5-1,TGCGCCAGCAGCTTGGGAGGACTAGCATACGAGCAGTACTTC,CASSLGGLAYEQYF
-,TRBJ1-1,-,TRBV7-9,TGTGCCAGCAGCGTCGGGACTTACACTGAAGCTTTCTTT,CASSVGTYTEAFF
-,TRBJ1-1,-,TRBV19,TGTGCCAGTAGTATAAGGGGAGGAACTGAAGCTTTCTTT,CASSIRGGTEAFF
-,TRBJ2-3,-,TRBV6-4,TGTGCCAGCAAGAGCGGGCCGTTCACAGATACGCAGTATTTT,CASKSGPFTDTQYF
few,TRBJ2-1,-,TRBV6-5,TGTGCCACCTTAAGAGGTTATGAGCAGTTCTTC,CATLRGYEQFF
-,TRBJ2-5,TRBD1,TRBV10-3,TGTGCCATCAGAGGGGACAGGGGAGGGGAGACCCAGTACTTC,CAIRGDRGGETQYF
few,TRBJ2-1,-,TRBV29-1,TGCAGCGTTGAAAACGTAGGGGGGGGGCTTGATAATGAGCAGTTCTTC,CSVENVGGGLDNEQFF
-,TRBJ1-1,TRBD1,TRBV19,TGTGCCAGTAGGGCACAGGGGGGCACTGAAGCTTTCTTT,CASRAQGGTEAFF
-,TRBJ1-3,TRBD1,TRBV5-1,TGCGCCAGCAGCTCGGTCCCGGACAGGGTATTGTCCTCTGGAAACACCATATATTTT,CASSSVPDRVLSSGNTIYF
-,TRBJ1-2,-,TRBV2,TGTGCCAGCGGGCCGGCCTATGGCTACACCTTC,CASGPAYGYTF
-,TRBJ1-1,-,TRBV7-3,TGTGCCAGCAGCTTAAGTGGTTCAGGGAACACTGAAGCTTTCTTT,CASSLSGSGNTEAFF
-,TRBJ1-2,-,TRBV19,TGTGCCAGTAGTACTGCCAGTCGCTACACCTTC,CASSTASRYTF
-,TRBJ1-6,-,TRBV5-4,TGTGCCAGCAGCTTGGGGGGGGGTCGGGGTAATTCACCCCTCCACTTT,CASSLGGGRGNSPLHF
-,TRBJ2-1,TRBD1,TRBV25-1,TGTGCCAGCGCCAGACAGGGTGCGAATGAGCAGTTCTTC,CASARQGANEQFF
-,TRBJ2-3,TRBD2,TRBV19,TGTGCCAGTAGTTCAAGGACTAGCGGGAGCACAGATACGCAGTATTTT,CASSSRTSGSTDTQYF
-,TRBJ1-1,-,TRBV27,TGTGCCAGCAGTTATTACGGGGGGAGGGGATCGACAGCTGAAGCTTTCTTT,CASSYYGGRGSTAEAFF
few,TRBJ2-2,TRBD2,TRBV5-4,TGTGCCAGCAGCGGTGCCGGGACTAGCACCGGGGAGCTGTTTTTT,CASSGAGTSTGELFF
-,TRBJ2-3,-,TRBV7-9,TGTGCCAGCAGCGCCGTAGCGGATACGCAGTATTTT,CASSAVADTQYF
-,TRBJ1-2,TRBD1,TRBV28,TGTGCCAGCAGTTCCCCGGGACAGCTGATTAACTATGGCTACACCTTC,CASSSPGQLINYGYTF
-,TRBJ2-1,TRBD1,TRBV6-6,TGTGCCAGCAGACAAACAGGGGCCAACAATGAGCAGTTCTTC,CASRQTGANNEQFF
-,TRBJ1-2,-,TRBV9,TGTGCCAGCAGCGTACAGGGGCAAGCTAACTATGGCTACACCTTC,CASSVQGQANYGYTF